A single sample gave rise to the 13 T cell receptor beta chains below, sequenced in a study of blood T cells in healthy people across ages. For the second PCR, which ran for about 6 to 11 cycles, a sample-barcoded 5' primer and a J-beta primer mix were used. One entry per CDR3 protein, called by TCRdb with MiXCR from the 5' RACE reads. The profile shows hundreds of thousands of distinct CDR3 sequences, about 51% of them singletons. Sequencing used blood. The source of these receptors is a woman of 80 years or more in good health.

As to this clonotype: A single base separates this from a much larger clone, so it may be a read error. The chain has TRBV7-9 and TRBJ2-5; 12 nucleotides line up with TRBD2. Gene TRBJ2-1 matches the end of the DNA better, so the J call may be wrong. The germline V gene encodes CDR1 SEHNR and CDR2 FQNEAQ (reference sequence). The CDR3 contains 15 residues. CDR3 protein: CASSLQLAGGETQFF. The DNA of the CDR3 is TGTGCCAGCAGCTTGCAACTAGCGGGAGGAGAGACCCAGTTCTTC.

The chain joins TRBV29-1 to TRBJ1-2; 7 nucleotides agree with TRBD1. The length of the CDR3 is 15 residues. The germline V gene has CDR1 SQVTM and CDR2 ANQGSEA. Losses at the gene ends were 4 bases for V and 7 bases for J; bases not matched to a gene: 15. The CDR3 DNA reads TGCAGCGTTGGCATGACTCAGGGGGGGTTGGGTGGCTACACCTTC. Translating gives CSVGMTQGGLGGYTF.

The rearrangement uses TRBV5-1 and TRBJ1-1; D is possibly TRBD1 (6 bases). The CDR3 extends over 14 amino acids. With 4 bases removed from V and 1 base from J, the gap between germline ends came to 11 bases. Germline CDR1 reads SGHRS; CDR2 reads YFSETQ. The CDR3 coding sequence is TGCGCCAGCAGCCGGGACACCAAGAACACTGAAGCTTTCTTT. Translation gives CASSRDTKNTEAFF.

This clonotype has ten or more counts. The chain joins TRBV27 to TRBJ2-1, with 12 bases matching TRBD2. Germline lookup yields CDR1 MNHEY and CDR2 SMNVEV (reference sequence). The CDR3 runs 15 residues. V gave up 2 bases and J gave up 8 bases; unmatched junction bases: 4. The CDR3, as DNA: TGTGCCAGCAGTTTAGAGACTAGCGGGAGCTATGAGCAGTTCTTC. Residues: CASSLETSGSYEQFF.

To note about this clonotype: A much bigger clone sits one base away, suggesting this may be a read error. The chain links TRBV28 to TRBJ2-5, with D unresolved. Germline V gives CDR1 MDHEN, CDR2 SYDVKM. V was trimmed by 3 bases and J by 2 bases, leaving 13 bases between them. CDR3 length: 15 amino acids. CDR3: CASSFPRSRQETQYF. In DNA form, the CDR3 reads TGTGCCAGCAGTTTTCCAAGGTCGCGGCAAGAGACCCAGTACTTC.

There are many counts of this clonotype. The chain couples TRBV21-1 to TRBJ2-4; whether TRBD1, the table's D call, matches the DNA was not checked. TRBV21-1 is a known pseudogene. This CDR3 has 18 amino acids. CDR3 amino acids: CASFHWVGTALAKNIQYF. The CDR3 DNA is TGTGCCAGCTTTCACTGGGTTGGGACCGCTCTAGCCAAAAACATTCAGTACTTC.

CDR3 residues: CASTLFAGEEAGELFF. CDR3 bases: TGTGCCAGCACCCTGTTCGCAGGGGAGGAGGCCGGGGAGCTGTTTTTT. The rearrangement uses TRBV12-3 or TRBV12-4 and TRBJ2-2; D is possibly TRBD1 or TRBD2 (6 bases each). This CDR3 is built from 16 residues. V was pared by 7 bases and J by 6 bases, with 21 bases between.

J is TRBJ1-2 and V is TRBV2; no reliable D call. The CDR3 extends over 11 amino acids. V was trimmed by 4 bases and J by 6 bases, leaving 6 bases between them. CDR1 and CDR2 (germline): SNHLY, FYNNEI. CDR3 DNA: TGTGCCAGCAGTGTCGGCAATGGCTACACCTTC. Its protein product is CASSVGNGYTF.

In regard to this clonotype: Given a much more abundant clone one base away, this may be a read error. In DNA, the CDR3 is TGCAGCGTACGGACAGGAGGCCTTGAGCAGTACTTC. It is translated as CSVRTGGLEQYF. J is TRBJ2-5 and V is TRBV29-1, with 7 bases identical to TRBD1. The CDR3 sequence is 12 residues long. Germline V gene lookup returns CDR1 SQVTM and CDR2 ANQGSEA. Trimming at V came to 6 bases and at J to 11 bases, leaving 12 bases not matched to a gene.

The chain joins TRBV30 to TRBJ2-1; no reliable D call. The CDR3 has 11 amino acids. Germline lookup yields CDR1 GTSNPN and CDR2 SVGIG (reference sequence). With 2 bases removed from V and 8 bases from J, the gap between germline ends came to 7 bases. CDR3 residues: CAWSLLYEQFF. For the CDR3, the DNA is TGTGCCTGGAGTCTTTTGTATGAGCAGTTCTTC.

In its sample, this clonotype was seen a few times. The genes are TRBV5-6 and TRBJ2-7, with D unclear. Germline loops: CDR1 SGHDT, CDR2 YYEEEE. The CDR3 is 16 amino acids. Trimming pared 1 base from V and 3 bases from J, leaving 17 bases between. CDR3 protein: CASSLFSVNPFYEQYF. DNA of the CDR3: TGTGCCAGCAGCTTGTTTTCGGTTAACCCTTTCTACGAGCAGTACTTC.

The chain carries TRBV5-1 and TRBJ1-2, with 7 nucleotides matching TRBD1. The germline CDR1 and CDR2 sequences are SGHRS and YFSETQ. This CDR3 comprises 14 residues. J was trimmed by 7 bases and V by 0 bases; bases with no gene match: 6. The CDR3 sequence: CASSLGDREFGYTF. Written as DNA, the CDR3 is TGCGCCAGCAGCTTGGGTGACAGGGAATTTGGCTACACCTTC.

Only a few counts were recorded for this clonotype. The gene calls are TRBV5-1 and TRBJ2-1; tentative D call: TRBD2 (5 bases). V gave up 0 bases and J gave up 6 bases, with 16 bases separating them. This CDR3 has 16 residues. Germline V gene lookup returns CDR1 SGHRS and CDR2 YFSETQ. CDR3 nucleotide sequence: TGCGCCAGCAGCTTGGCCCCCGGGATAGCAACCAATGAGCAGTTCTTC. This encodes CASSLAPGIATNEQFF.